One and the same sample provided the 2 T cell receptor beta chains below, sequenced in a study of CD8 T cells in Susac syndrome. cDNA came from 0.5 to 1 ug RNA primed by random hexamers. TCRdb re-derived calls from the immunoSEQ multiplex PCR reads in MiXCR, one entry per CDR3 protein. The table shows about 160,000 distinct CDR3 sequences, with approximately 94% occurring only once. The specimen was CD4+ T cells from PBMCs. The receptors originated from a human donor with multiple sclerosis.

The CDR3 protein is CAWSGGSRREQYF. The CDR3 coding sequence is TGTGCCTGGAGTGGTGGGTCTCGGCGCGAGCAGTACTTC. The rearrangement uses TRBV30 and TRBJ2-7; D gene unclear. V was cut by 1 base and J by 6 bases, with 13 bases left in between. From germline, CDR1 is GTSNPN and CDR2 SVGIG (reference sequence). The CDR3 is made up of 13 amino acids.

This rearrangement joins TRBV29-1 to TRBJ1-2; no clear D gene. Germline V lookup: CDR1 SQVTM, CDR2 ANQGSEA. The V end lost 1 base, the J end lost 4 bases, and 7 bases lay between the germline ends. The CDR3 is 12 residues long. The CDR3 loop reads CSVEGQIYGYTF. The CDR3 DNA follows: TGCAGCGTTGAAGGGCAAATCTATGGCTACACCTTC. Complete variable domain (other parts from reference TRBV29-1 and TRBJ1-2): SAVISQKPSRDICQRGTSLTIQCQVDSQVTMMFWYRQQPGQSLTLIATANQGSEATYESGFVIDKFPISRPNLTFSTLTVSNMSPEDSSIYLCSVEGQIYGYTFGSGTRLTVV.